The 8 T cell receptor beta chains listed next were all sequenced from one sample in a study of CXCR3-negative and CXCR3-positive naive CD8 T cells. Libraries were UMI-labeled 5' RACE TRB cDNA. TCRdb re-called the 5' RACE reads and catalogs CDR3 proteins one per entry, DNA excluded. The sample table includes about 130,000 distinct CDR3 sequences. The sample comprised naive CXCR3- CD8+ T cells from blood. Specified subset: CD45RO-CCR7+CD27+CD95- naive CD8+ T cells lacking CXCR3 (TNR3-). The receptors derive from a human donor in good health. Some clones in this sample may be carry-over from other donors' samples.

The chain uses TRBV7-9 and TRBJ2-7. The CDR3 has 13 residues. The germline CDR1 and CDR2 sequences are SEHNR and FQNEAQ (reference sequence). This CDR3 reads CASSLEQYYEQYF.

The J gene is TRBJ2-3, the V gene TRBV7-8; TCRdb proposes TRBD2, but this gene call is untestable without DNA. The germline gives CDR1 SGHVS, CDR2 FQNEAQ. The CDR3 extends over 19 amino acids. The CDR3 sequence: CASSSPLGTSGTLTDTQYF.

The chain couples TRBV19 to TRBJ2-4. Germline lookup yields CDR1 LNHDA and CDR2 SQIVND (reference sequence). This CDR3 spans 14 amino acids. CDR3 in amino acids: CASTEFIGKNIQYF.

The gene calls are TRBV5-1 and TRBJ2-7; TCRdb gives TRBD1 as the D gene, but with no DNA this cannot be confirmed. CDR3 length: 16 residues. Looked up from germline, CDR1 is SGHRS and CDR2 is YFSETQ. CDR3 sequence: CASSLGRQVNSYEQYF.

V gene TRBV14 combines with J gene TRBJ2-7; the TCRdb call, TRBD2, lacks DNA for checking. Germline V CDR1 and CDR2: SGHDN, FVKESK. CDR3 length: 17 residues. The CDR3 sequence: CASSQVGRGYRGYEQYF.

The chain joins TRBV28 to TRBJ2-2; TCRdb names TRBD1, which stays unverified in the absence of DNA. The CDR3 length is 16 residues. Germline values: CDR1 MDHEN, CDR2 SYDVKM. The CDR3 spells CASSLDGTSWGGELFF.

The chain carries TRBV2 and TRBJ1-2; TCRdb reports TRBD1, a call that lacks DNA to check it against. CDR3 length equals 13 residues. The germline gives CDR1 SNHLY, CDR2 FYNNEI. The CDR3 reads CASSEAWGQSYTF. Looking up the rest from reference TRBV2 and TRBJ1-2 gives the full variable domain: EPEVTQTPSHQVTQMGQEVILRCVPISNHLYFYWYRQILGQKVEFLVSFYNNEISEKSEIFDDQFSVERPDGSNFTLKIRSTKLEDSAMYFCASSEAWGQSYTFGSGTRLTVV.

The chain joins TRBV27 to TRBJ2-1. CDR3 length: 11 amino acids. CDR1 is MNHEY and CDR2 is SMNVEV in the germline V gene (reference sequence). The CDR3 here is CASSSNNEQFF.